The 4 T cell receptor beta chains below all came from one sample that was sequenced in a study of blood T cell repertoires in COVID-19. Libraries were prepared by immunoSEQ multiplex PCR; TCRdb keeps only in-frame clonotypes and omits some of them. The table lists roughly 180,000 clones, 79% of them singletons. The sample taken for sequencing was peripheral blood. The receptors derive from an older woman with COVID-19, enrolled during active disease.

The chain recombines TRBV5-5 with TRBJ1-1; D may be TRBD1 (5 bases). The CDR3 sequence is 12 residues long. Germline V gives CDR1 SGHKS, CDR2 YYEKEE (reference sequence). Deletions cut 8 bases from V and 1 base from J, with 9 bases between. CDR3 loop: CASSTENTEAFF. Here the CDR3 DNA reads TGTGCCAGTTCGACAGAGAACACTGAAGCTTTCTTT.

The V call is TRBV9, the J call TRBJ2-5; 8 bases match TRBD1. This CDR3 region has 16 residues. The germline V gene encodes CDR1 SGDLS and CDR2 YYNGEE. The V and J ends lost 3 bases and 7 bases, in that order; junction bases with no gene match: 14. The CDR3 region is CASSATGTGAPGTQYF. CDR3 nucleotides: TGTGCCAGCAGCGCTACCGGGACAGGAGCCCCGGGGACCCAGTACTTC.

The rearrangement joins TRBV19 to TRBJ1-4, with D tentatively TRBD1 (5 bases). This CDR3 contains 14 residues. Germline loops: CDR1 LNHDA, CDR2 SQIVND (reference sequence). V lost 6 bases and J 2 bases, leaving 10 bases between the germline ends. In DNA, the CDR3 is TGTGCCAGTAGCCCGCCAGGGACTAATGAAAAACTGTTTTTT. It is translated as CASSPPGTNEKLFF.

The chain links TRBV2 to TRBJ1-5; a possible D gene is TRBD1 (6 bases). Germline loops: CDR1 SNHLY, CDR2 FYNNEI. Trimming stripped 6 bases from V and 4 bases from J, with 16 bases between. The CDR3 totals 15 residues. The CDR3 region is CASSAETGFNQPQHF. As DNA, the CDR3 is TGTGCCAGCAGCGCAGAGACAGGATTTAATCAGCCCCAGCATTTT.